A selection of T cell receptor beta chains follows, all from one sample in a study of T cell repertoires in aging, cancer and after chemotherapy. Via MiXCR, TCRdb re-called the multiplex PCR reads, giving one row per CDR3 protein. This sample has 300 to 350 distinct CDR3 sequences, with under 25% found just once. Sequencing was performed on blood. These receptors all come from a human donor with a blood cancer. CDR3s include the opening cysteine and the closing phenylalanine or tryptophan. The order of the fields is V gene, J gene, clone size, D gene, CDR3 protein, CDR3 DNA. The D gene is left open where the match is weak. Rows may omit the clone size; those that give it use once, few, many or a size class.

>TRBV7-9|TRBJ2-5|few|TRBD1
CASSPTGQAQETQYF
TGTGCCAGCAGCCCCACAGGACAGGCGCAAGAGACCCAGTACTTC
>TRBV6-5|TRBJ2-3|few|TRBD1
CASSIYEGAQADTQYF
TGTGCCAGCAGCATCTACGAGGGGGCGCAGGCAGATACGCAGTATTTT
>TRBV6-5|TRBJ1-6|once|-
CASSYEGDSPLHF
TGTGCCAGCAGTTACGAGGGGGACTCACCCCTCCACTTT
>TRBV27|TRBJ2-1|medium-sized|TRBD2
CASSTILAGGYNEQFF
TGTGCCAGCAGTACCATCCTAGCGGGAGGGTACAATGAGCAGTTCTTC
>TRBV10-3|TRBJ1-4|medium-sized|-
CATQKDNEKLFF
TGTGCCACCCAGAAGGATAATGAAAAACTGTTTTTT
>TRBV6-4|TRBJ2-3|medium-sized|TRBD2
CASKRTSGSVTDTQYF
TGTGCCAGCAAACGGACTAGCGGGAGCGTAACAGATACGCAGTATTTT
>TRBV20-1|TRBJ2-1|few|-
CSARPQREQFF
TGCAGTGCTAGGCCCCAGCGCGAGCAGTTCTTC
>TRBV4-1|TRBJ2-1|-|TRBD1
CASSQRDRGVNEQFF
TGCGCCAGCAGCCAACGGGACAGGGGTGTGAATGAGCAGTTCTTC
>TRBV12-3/TRBV12-4|TRBJ2-1|large|TRBD2
CASSLYLAGAAYNEQFF
TGTGCCAGCAGTTTATATTTAGCGGGAGCGGCCTACAATGAGCAGTTCTTC
>TRBV29-1|TRBJ2-7|large|-
CSVVQGPYEQYF
TGCAGCGTTGTACAGGGTCCCTACGAGCAGTACTTC
>TRBV4-3|TRBJ2-1|-|-
CASSHVGNEQFF
TGCGCCAGCAGCCATGTCGGAAATGAGCAGTTCTTC
>TRBV12-3/TRBV12-4|TRBJ1-3|-|-
CASRTRQALAGNTIYF
TGTGCCAGCAGAACAAGACAGGCCCTCGCTGGAAACACCATATATTTT